These 31 T cell receptor beta chains came from one sample sequenced in a study of blood T cells in healthy people across ages. The use of a sample-barcoded 5' primer and a J-beta primer mix characterized a second PCR of about 7 to 12 cycles. TCRdb re-analysed the 5' RACE reads in MiXCR, keeping a single row per CDR3 protein. The sample has around 800,000 distinct CDR3 sequences; under 55% are singletons. The sample consisted of blood. The receptors come from a man in his 60s in good health.

The chain links TRBV7-2 to TRBJ2-7; D possibly uses TRBD1 or TRBD2 (5 bases each). Trimming cost V 5 bases and J 5 bases, with 16 bases left between them. The CDR3 is made up of 14 amino acids. The V gene's germline CDR1 is SGHTA and CDR2 FQGNSA. The chain's CDR3 is CASSPAYGTHEQYF. The CDR3 DNA sequence: TGTGCCAGCAGCCCGGCGTATGGGACCCACGAGCAGTACTTC.

This chain uses TRBV6-2 or TRBV6-3 with TRBJ2-3, with D hard to call. Germline lookup yields CDR1 MNHEY and CDR2 SVGEGT. The CDR3 consists of 15 residues. V dropped 0 bases and J dropped 3 bases, with 10 bases sitting between them. The CDR3 protein is CASSYSNGVTDTQYF. CDR3 DNA sequence: TGTGCCAGCAGTTACTCAAACGGTGTGACAGATACGCAGTATTTT.

The rearrangement links TRBV14 to TRBJ2-5; 11 positions agree with TRBD1. The junction had 8 bases not matched to a gene; V was cut back by 4 bases and J by 4 bases. CDR1 is SGHDN and CDR2 is FVKESK in the germline V gene. The CDR3 length is 16 residues. The CDR3 DNA follows: TGTGCCAGCAGCCGGCGGACAGGGGGCATAGGAGAGACCCAGTACTTC. It is translated as CASSRRTGGIGETQYF.

The V gene is TRBV5-6, the J gene TRBJ2-7, with 7 positions matching TRBD1. J gave up 0 bases and V 2 bases, and 8 bases lay outside the gene matches. CDR1 is SGHDT, CDR2 YYEEEE, per germline. This CDR3 comprises 16 residues. The CDR3 region is CASSLLTRDSSYEQYF. The DNA of the CDR3 is TGTGCCAGCAGCTTATTGACCCGGGACAGCTCCTACGAGCAGTACTTC.

This chain joins TRBV29-1 and TRBJ2-2; 8 nucleotides line up with TRBD1. This CDR3 region has 15 residues. The trim removed 2 bases at V and 3 bases at J, leaving 5 bases unmatched. Germline V lookup: CDR1 SQVTM, CDR2 ANQGSEA. CDR3 bases: TGCAGCGTTGAATCCGGACAGGGTTACACCGGGGAGCTGTTTTTT. Translated: CSVESGQGYTGELFF.

This chain connects TRBV5-1 to TRBJ2-4, with 11 bases lining up with TRBD1. The J call could be wrong; TRBJ2-7 is a better fit for the DNA end. Germline V CDR1 and CDR2: SGHRS, YFSETQ. The CDR3 runs to 13 residues. The CDR3 protein is CASSSGQGDEQYF. In nucleotides, the CDR3 is TGCGCCAGCAGTTCGGGACAGGGGGACGAGCAGTACTTC.

This clonotype has just one count. A much more abundant neighbour one base away suggests this may be a read error. The chain carries TRBV7-2 and TRBJ2-5; 7 bases are shared with TRBD2. Germline V gives CDR1 SGHTA, CDR2 FQGNSA. This CDR3 has 15 residues. Trimming at V came to 5 bases and at J to 11 bases, leaving 17 bases not matched to a gene. CDR3 sequence: CASSKPSGTYNEQYF. The DNA of the CDR3 is TGTGCCAGCAGCAAACCTAGCGGTACTTACAATGAGCAGTACTTC. Full variable domain (remainder filled in from reference TRBV7-2 and TRBJ2-5): GAGVSQSPSNKVTEKGKDVELRCDPISGHTALYWYRQSLGQGLEFLIYFQGNSAPDKSGLPSDRFSAERTGGSVSTLTIQRTQQEDSAVYLCASSKPSGTYNEQYFGPGTRLLVL.

The chain carries TRBV7-2 and TRBJ1-2; D call uncertain. Trimming cost V 5 bases and J 3 bases, with 7 bases left between them. The germline CDR1 and CDR2 sequences are SGHTA and FQGNSA. The CDR3 contains 12 residues. The CDR3 bases are TGTGCCAGCAGCCCAAACGACTATGGCTACACCTTC. Amino acids: CASSPNDYGYTF. Full variable domain (remainder filled in from reference TRBV7-2 and TRBJ1-2): GAGVSQSPSNKVTEKGKDVELRCDPISGHTALYWYRQSLGQGLEFLIYFQGNSAPDKSGLPSDRFSAERTGGSVSTLTIQRTQQEDSAVYLCASSPNDYGYTFGSGTRLTVV.

The chain combines TRBV29-1 with TRBJ2-3; the D is unclear. Trimming left V 4 bases short and J 0 bases short, with 11 bases between. The CDR3 length is 14 residues. Germline lookup yields CDR1 SQVTM and CDR2 ANQGSEA. The CDR3 DNA reads as TGCAGCGTTGGTACGGCACAGAGCACAGATACGCAGTATTTT. Protein sequence: CSVGTAQSTDTQYF.

The gene calls are TRBV20-1 and TRBJ1-1; D call uncertain. CDR1 and CDR2 (germline): DFQATT, SNEGSKA (reference sequence). CDR3 length: 12 residues. V lost 4 bases to trimming and J lost 4 bases, with 10 bases between them. The CDR3 region is CSAKGARTEAFF. Written as DNA, the CDR3 is TGCAGTGCTAAAGGAGCTCGCACTGAAGCTTTCTTT.

DNA for the CDR3: TGTGCCAGCTCCCCCGATTCAGGGGGGACTGAAGCTTTCTTT. This translates into CASSPDSGGTEAFF. The rearrangement joins TRBV18 to TRBJ1-1; 7 bases line up with TRBD1. CDR3 length equals 14 residues. J gave up 5 bases and V 6 bases, and 9 bases lay outside the gene matches. CDR1 and CDR2 from the germline V gene are KGHSH and LQKENI.

This chain uses TRBV2 with TRBJ1-4; TRBD1 is a possible D gene (5 bases). The V gene lost 3 bases and the J gene lost 0 bases, with 8 bases spanning the gap. Germline CDR1 and CDR2: SNHLY and FYNNEI. The CDR3 is 15 residues long. The CDR3 bases are TGTGCCAGCAGTGAGAGGGGCGCAACTAATGAAAAACTGTTTTTT. It specifies CASSERGATNEKLFF.

This clonotype turned up a few times. The chain uses TRBV7-9 and TRBJ2-4; tentative D call: TRBD2 (5 bases). Trimming removed 5 bases from V and 1 base from J, with 9 bases in between. Germline V gives CDR1 SEHNR, CDR2 FQNEAQ (reference sequence). The CDR3 contains 14 residues. The chain's CDR3 is CASSPGMAKNIQYF. In DNA, the CDR3 is TGTGCCAGCAGCCCGGGGATGGCCAAAAACATTCAGTACTTC.

This clonotype was seen only once. This chain joins TRBV28 and TRBJ1-2; possible D gene TRBD1, 6 bases. Germline V CDR1 and CDR2: MDHEN, SYDVKM. V was clipped by 5 bases and J by 8 bases, with 15 bases between them. The CDR3 covers 13 residues. CDR3 coding DNA: TGTGCCAGCAGTCCCCAACAGGGTTGGGGCTACACCTTC. Its translation is CASSPQQGWGYTF.

This clonotype was detected a few times. The chain joins TRBV7-2 to TRBJ2-3; 14 bases fit TRBD2. CDR3 length equals 18 residues. From germline, CDR1 is SGHTA and CDR2 FQGNSA. V trimming: 4 bases; J trimming: 6 bases; junction bases outside the gene matches: 12. The CDR3 loop is CASSSLRRLAGGPDTQYF. Written as DNA, the CDR3 is TGTGCCAGCAGCTCCCTCCGCAGACTAGCGGGGGGGCCGGATACGCAGTATTTT.

J is TRBJ2-5 and V is TRBV2; D gene uncertain. CDR3 length equals 14 residues. Germline-derived CDR1 and CDR2 are SNHLY and FYNNEI. Trimming stripped 6 bases from V and 4 bases from J, with 15 bases between. CDR3 region: CASRYQVTRETQYF. DNA for the CDR3: TGTGCCAGCAGGTACCAGGTTACCCGAGAGACCCAGTACTTC.

This clonotype occurred a few times. The rearrangement links TRBV11-1 to TRBJ1-2; D ambiguous. V lost 3 bases and J 6 bases, leaving 17 bases between the germline ends. This CDR3 comprises 15 residues. CDR1 SGHAT and CDR2 FQDESV come from the germline V gene (reference sequence). CDR3 nucleotides: TGTGCCAGCAGCTTGAATATGGGAATATCGGATGGCTACACCTTC. Its translation: CASSLNMGISDGYTF.

V gene TRBV6-2 or TRBV6-3 combines with J gene TRBJ2-1, with TRBD2 matching 9 bases. V was pared by 5 bases and J by 3 bases, with 5 bases of the junction left unmatched. Germline-derived CDR1 and CDR2 are MNHEY and SVGEGT. The CDR3 extends over 15 amino acids. The CDR3 region has the DNA TGTGCCAGCAGTCCCAATAGCGGGGGCTACAATGAGCAGTTCTTC. It is translated as CASSPNSGGYNEQFF.

The rearrangement links TRBV20-1 to TRBJ2-1, with TRBD1 matching 7 bases. Trimming at V came to 2 bases and at J to 4 bases, leaving 8 bases not matched to a gene. The CDR3 loop spans 15 amino acids. In germline, CDR1 is DFQATT, CDR2 SNEGSKA (reference sequence). CDR3 coding DNA: TGCAGTGCTAGACTACAGGGGCGCCGGTACAATGAGCAGTTCTTC. Translated, it gives CSARLQGRRYNEQFF.

This clonotype has only a few counts. The V and J genes are TRBV5-6 and TRBJ2-6; D not certain. Trimming shortened V by 4 bases and J by 0 bases, and 11 bases separated the two germline ends. Per germline, CDR1 SGHDT and CDR2 YYEEEE. The CDR3 has 16 amino acids. CDR3 in DNA: TGTGCCAGCAGCCTCCGACAAAGCTCTGGGGCCAACGTCCTGACTTTC. It is translated as CASSLRQSSGANVLTF.

To note about this clonotype: Relative to the germline gene, one junction end is altered; a read error may explain this. The genes are TRBV4-1 and TRBJ2-1; D gene uncertain. This CDR3 region has 15 residues. Per the germline V gene, CDR1 is MGHRA and CDR2 is YSYEKL. The CDR3 sequence is CASGQGPASYNEQFF. CDR3 nucleotides: TGCGCCAGCGGCCAAGGTCCCGCCTCCTACAATGAGCAGTTCTTC.

There are a few counts of this clonotype. The genes are TRBV28 and TRBJ2-2; D unclear. V was clipped by 4 bases and J by 4 bases, with 4 bases between them. Germline CDR1 reads MDHEN; CDR2 reads SYDVKM. The CDR3 spans 12 residues. CDR3 amino acids: CASSWVTGELFF. CDR3 bases: TGTGCCAGCAGTTGGGTCACCGGGGAGCTGTTTTTT.

The genes are TRBV20-1 and TRBJ2-1; TRBD2 matches 16 bases. Germline CDR1 reads DFQATT; CDR2 reads SNEGSKA (reference sequence). The CDR3 loop spans 18 amino acids. Trimming took 3 bases from V and 4 from J; bases not matched to a gene: 9. The CDR3 region has the DNA TGCAGTGCTAGGTCCGGGACTAGCGGGGGGGCCAGGTACAATGAGCAGTTCTTC. Its protein is CSARSGTSGGARYNEQFF.

This sequence joins TRBV11-2 and TRBJ2-4; TRBD1 is a possible D gene (5 bases). Germline V gives CDR1 SGHAT, CDR2 FQNNGV. Trimming removed 6 bases from V and 14 bases from J, with 20 bases in between. CDR3 length: 13 residues. Here the CDR3 reads CASSISAIGEEYF. CDR3 bases: TGTGCCAGCAGTATCTCCGCGATAGGGGAAGAGTACTTC. Combining the CDR3 with reference TRBV11-2 and TRBJ2-4 gives the whole variable domain EAGVAQSPRYKIIEKRQSVAFWCNPISGHATLYWYQQILGQGPKLLIQFQNNGVVDDSQLPKDRFSAERLKGVDSTLKIQPAKLEDSAVYLCASSISAIGEEYFGAGTRLSVL.

Worth noting for this clonotype: One end of the junction does not line up with germline, which may come from a read error. This chain connects TRBV5-8 to TRBJ2-2; D not resolved. Germline V lookup: CDR1 SGHTS, CDR2 YDEGEE. The CDR3 has 12 residues. Here the CDR3 reads CARSLDGGELFF. The CDR3 DNA reads TGTGCCCGCAGCTTGGACGGCGGGGAGCTGTTTTTT.

This sequence joins TRBV7-3 and TRBJ2-3, with unresolved D. Germline assignment: CDR1 SGHTA and CDR2 FQGTGA. CDR3 length equals 16 residues. Between the trimmed V and J ends, which lost 5 bases and 2 bases, there was a span of 17 bases. CDR3 residues: CASSLEVVGITDTQYF. CDR3 coding DNA: TGTGCCAGCAGCCTGGAAGTTGTGGGCATCACAGATACGCAGTATTTT.

This clonotype was seen a handful of times. This chain joins TRBV20-1 and TRBJ1-2, with 7 bases fitting TRBD1. The trim removed 7 bases at V and 8 bases at J, leaving 10 bases unmatched. Germline loops: CDR1 DFQATT, CDR2 SNEGSKA (reference sequence). The CDR3 spans 12 residues. The CDR3 is CSEATGVDGYTF. CDR3 in DNA: TGCAGTGAGGCAACAGGGGTTGACGGCTACACCTTC.

This clonotype was seen a few times. The CDR3 loop reads CASSQEVKTGYPYEQYF. The CDR3 bases are TGCGCCAGCAGCCAAGAGGTCAAAACAGGGTATCCCTACGAGCAGTACTTC. The gene calls are TRBV4-3 and TRBJ2-7, with D possibly being TRBD1 (6 bases). The germline CDR1 and CDR2 sequences are LGHNA and YSLEER. The CDR3 consists of 17 residues. V lost 0 bases to trimming and J lost 2 bases, with 17 bases between them.

This chain links TRBV24-1 with TRBJ2-1; the D is unclear. CDR3 size: 14 residues. Between the trimmed V and J ends, which lost 5 bases and 2 bases, there was a span of 9 bases. Germline assignment: CDR1 KGHDR and CDR2 SFDVKD. The CDR3 DNA reads as TGTGCCACCAGTGCCGCGGCAGCCTACAATGAGCAGTTCTTC. Protein sequence: CATSAAAAYNEQFF.

A single count supports this clonotype. The genes are TRBV11-3 and TRBJ2-7; perhaps TRBD2 as D (7 bases). The CDR3 is 16 residues long. Germline assignment: CDR1 SGHNT and CDR2 YENEEA. Trimming shortened V by 3 bases and J by 0 bases, and 15 bases separated the two germline ends. DNA of the CDR3: TGTGCCAGCAGCTTTGGCGGGGGCGCCGTCTCCTACGAGCAGTACTTC. Translation: CASSFGGGAVSYEQYF.

Notes on this clonotype: A junction end diverges from the germline sequence, so it may reflect a read error. V is TRBV29-1 and J is TRBJ2-2; TRBD1 matches 8 bases. The CDR3 spans 14 residues. CDR1 and CDR2 (germline): SQVTM, ANQGSEA. The CDR3 reads CSVQELRGQGELFF. Here the CDR3 DNA reads TGCAGCGTTCAAGAACTCAGGGGGCAAGGGGAGCTGTTTTTT.